The T cell receptor beta chain under discussion was sequenced for a study of identical twins. Overall study results and limits: Among monozygotic twins, out-of-frame TCR alpha sharing exceeded what models predicted. Cross-sectional statistics, not tracking of the same donors, supported the conclusions.

TCRdb re-called the 5' RACE reads with MiXCR, one entry per CDR3 protein. The table has some 500,000 distinct CDR3 sequences, around 9.6% seen once. After removal of 4 bases from V and 10 bases from J, the junction contained 6 bases not matched to a gene. Germline CDR1 reads SGHDN; CDR2 reads FVKESK. This CDR3 region has 13 residues. This clonotype was recorded many times. Its antigen is currently unknown. These data also featured in a second study, about yellow fever vaccine responses in identical twins.

The chain is built from TRBV14 and TRBJ2-1; 8 bases are a match to TRBD1. Material: PBMCs. The receptor was derived from a woman between 18 and 30 years old in good health. CDR3 in amino acids: CASSPDRGPEQFF. The CDR3 DNA is TGTGCCAGCAGCCCAGACAGGGGACCCGAGCAGTTCTTC.